Given below is one T cell receptor (beta chain) in context. The germline gives CDR1 SNHLY, CDR2 FYNNEI. Trimming at V came to 6 bases and at J to 6 bases, leaving 2 bases not matched to a gene. CDR3 length: 13 residues. The entry originates in a study of T cell responses to AZD1222 COVID-19 vaccine. The table came from immunoSEQ multiplex PCR; TCRdb's copy has only in-frame clones and leaves some out. The profile shows 170,000 or so clones, approximately 93% of them singletons. The V gene is TRBV2, the J gene TRBJ1-5, with 10 positions matching TRBD1. The receptor was derived from an adult in good health. This material consisted of peripheral blood, taken on day 0 of AZD1222 vaccination. The CDR3 DNA is TGTGCCAGCAGGACAGGGGGCGTTCAGCCCCAGCATTTT. Residues: CASRTGGVQPQHF.